Below, 21 T cell receptor beta chains from the same sample are listed, as sequenced in a study of identical twins. One entry per CDR3 protein, called by TCRdb with MiXCR from the 5' RACE reads. Of 300,000 to 400,000 distinct CDR3 sequences in the sample, roughly an eighth were seen once. These data are also associated with another study on yellow fever vaccine responses in identical twins.

Specimen: CD8+ T cells sorted from blood. The receptors stem from a woman aged 18-29 years in good health.

The sample holds a few counts of this clonotype. This sequence joins TRBV20-1 and TRBJ1-1; D gene ambiguous. The CDR3 has 15 amino acids. Per the germline V gene, CDR1 is DFQATT and CDR2 is SNEGSKA (reference sequence). V was pared by 5 bases and J by 0 bases, with 16 bases between. CDR3 DNA sequence: TGCAGTGCTCCTACGTGGCAGAACCTGAACACTGAAGCTTTCTTT. It translates to CSAPTWQNLNTEAFF.

This clonotype was picked up many times. The genes are TRBV7-2 and TRBJ2-1; D is unresolved. The CDR3 covers 13 residues. V lost 3 bases to trimming and J lost 4 bases, with 7 bases between them. The germline gives CDR1 SGHTA, CDR2 FQGNSA. CDR3 DNA: TGTGCCAGCAGCTTGTCAGTTTACAATGAGCAGTTCTTC. This gives the protein CASSLSVYNEQFF.

The CDR3 region is CASSHGGDYNEQFF. CDR3 bases: TGTGCCAGCAGTCACGGCGGGGATTACAATGAGCAGTTCTTC. The V gene is TRBV12-3 or TRBV12-4, the J gene TRBJ2-1; D perhaps matches TRBD2 (6 bases). Trimming stripped 5 bases from V and 4 bases from J, with 12 bases between. The CDR3 sequence is 14 residues long.

J is TRBJ2-2 and V is TRBV7-9, with D possibly TRBD1 on 6 matching bases. This CDR3 comprises 16 residues. Germline CDR1 and CDR2: SEHNR and FQNEAQ (reference sequence). V was cut by 5 bases and J by 7 bases, with 20 bases left in between. The DNA of the CDR3 is TGTGCCAGCAGCCCGCCGCTCGACAGGTTCAGCGGGGAGCTGTTTTTT. This sequence encodes CASSPPLDRFSGELFF.

This sequence joins TRBV7-9 and TRBJ2-1, with 11 bases aligning to TRBD2. The CDR3 spans 15 residues. Germline lookup yields CDR1 SEHNR and CDR2 FQNEAQ (reference sequence). V shed 5 bases and J 9 bases; nucleotides not matched to a gene: 9. The CDR3 sequence: CASSIPGTSGLEQFF. The CDR3 region has the DNA TGTGCCAGCAGCATCCCCGGGACTAGCGGCCTTGAGCAGTTCTTC.

This clonotype has just a few counts. V and J are TRBV7-9 and TRBJ2-3; D may be TRBD1 (6 bases). The CDR3 is 16 amino acids. CDR1 and CDR2 from the germline V gene are SEHNR and FQNEAQ (reference sequence). V gave up 5 bases and J gave up 6 bases, with 21 bases separating them. CDR3 region: CASSPPGAGAMDTQYF. The CDR3, as DNA: TGTGCCAGCAGCCCCCCCGGGGCAGGGGCGATGGATACGCAGTATTTT. The variable domain in full, with the rest retrieved from reference TRBV7-9 and TRBJ2-3, is DTGVSQNPRHKITKRGQNVTFRCDPISEHNRLYWYRQTLGQGPEFLTYFQNEAQLEKSRLLSDRFSAERPKGSFSTLEIQRTEQGDSAMYLCASSPPGAGAMDTQYFGPGTRLTVL.

This clonotype has a handful of counts. The V call is TRBV2, the J call TRBJ1-6; 8 bases line up with TRBD1. The CDR3 totals 13 residues. The trim removed 10 bases at V and 4 bases at J, leaving 3 bases unmatched. The germline V gene encodes CDR1 SNHLY and CDR2 FYNNEI. This CDR3 reads CATTGGYNSPLHF. CDR3 bases: TGTGCCACCACAGGGGGATATAATTCACCCCTCCACTTT.

The rearrangement uses TRBV11-3 and TRBJ2-1; D is unresolved. The CDR3 sequence is 12 residues long. Trimming stripped 4 bases from V and 6 bases from J, with 7 bases between. CDR1 is SGHNT and CDR2 is YENEEA in the germline V gene. As DNA, the CDR3 is TGTGCCAGCAGCTCCGAATCCAATGAGCAGTTCTTC. It codes for CASSSESNEQFF.

This clonotype was found many times. The rearrangement joins TRBV20-1 to TRBJ2-7; possibly TRBD2 for D (5 bases). The CDR3 covers 13 residues. The V end lost 2 bases, the J end lost 3 bases, and 11 bases lay between the germline ends. Germline values: CDR1 DFQATT, CDR2 SNEGSKA (reference sequence). In nucleotides, the CDR3 is TGCAGTGCTAGATCGGAGGCTGGCTACGAGCAGTACTTC. Its protein is CSARSEAGYEQYF.

The chain links TRBV3-1 to TRBJ2-5; maybe TRBD1 (5 bases). V was shortened by 11 bases and J by 6 bases, with 25 bases between the two germline ends. This CDR3 has 15 residues. The germline gives CDR1 LGHDT, CDR2 YNNKEL (reference sequence). CDR3: CACSKQVPWTQTQYF. In nucleotides, the CDR3 is TGTGCCTGCTCCAAACAGGTACCTTGGACACAGACCCAGTACTTC.

The V call is TRBV15, the J call TRBJ2-2, with D unresolved. Trimming left V 0 bases short and J 7 bases short, with 0 bases between. The germline V gene encodes CDR1 LNHNV and CDR2 YYDKDF (reference sequence). The CDR3 is 11 residues long. The CDR3 DNA is TGTGCCACCAGCAGAGACGGGGAGCTGTTTTTT. This codes for CATSRDGELFF.

This clonotype showed up many times. The chain combines TRBV4-1 with TRBJ2-5, with 7 bases fitting TRBD1. CDR3 size: 15 residues. Germline V CDR1 and CDR2: MGHRA, YSYEKL. V trimming: 0 bases; J trimming: 2 bases; junction bases outside the gene matches: 3. This CDR3 reads CASSQDLGQQETQYF. The CDR3 coding sequence is TGCGCCAGCAGCCAAGACTTGGGACAGCAAGAGACCCAGTACTTC.

The chain recombines TRBV28 with TRBJ2-7, with TRBD1 matching over 7 bases. Trimming removed 5 bases from V and 5 bases from J; junction bases left unmatched: 15. Germline CDR1 MDHEN, CDR2 SYDVKM. This CDR3 has 16 amino acids. The CDR3 region is CASSRRQGLIFHEQYF. Written as DNA, the CDR3 is TGTGCCAGCAGTCGGCGACAGGGCTTGATTTTCCACGAGCAGTACTTC.

The chain is built from TRBV29-1 and TRBJ2-7; maybe TRBD1 (6 bases). The CDR3 runs 13 residues. V was cut by 5 bases and J by 1 base, with 12 bases left in between. Germline V gene data show CDR1 as SQVTM and CDR2 as ANQGSEA. CDR3 loop: CSVYTGSSYEQYF. As DNA, the CDR3 is TGCAGCGTTTATACAGGGTCGTCCTACGAGCAGTACTTC.

The J gene is TRBJ2-1, the V gene TRBV19; 7 bases are a match to TRBD2. J gave up 2 bases and V 5 bases, and 6 bases lay outside the gene matches. Germline V gene data show CDR1 as LNHDA and CDR2 as SQIVND (reference sequence). This CDR3 comprises 15 residues. CDR3 in DNA: TGTGCCAGTAGTTTGCTAGCGGAGCCCTACAATGAGCAGTTCTTC. Its protein is CASSLLAEPYNEQFF.

This clonotype has only a few counts. The chain employs TRBV7-9 and TRBJ2-1, with D hard to call. This CDR3 has 16 amino acids. Germline CDR1 SEHNR, CDR2 FQNEAQ (reference sequence). The germline V and J ends were trimmed by 4 bases and 1 base, with 14 bases remaining between them. The CDR3 sequence is CASSSLRSNSYNEQFF. CDR3 bases: TGTGCCAGCAGCTCCCTTAGATCAAATTCCTACAATGAGCAGTTCTTC.

This clonotype was detected a few times. V is TRBV20-1 and J is TRBJ2-3, with 10 bases lining up with TRBD1. Germline V gene sequence: CDR1 DFQATT, CDR2 SNEGSKA (reference sequence). V trimming: 5 bases; J trimming: 1 base; junction bases outside the gene matches: 6. This CDR3 is 15 amino acids long. The CDR3 here is CSADGQGGGTDTQYF. DNA for the CDR3: TGCAGTGCTGACGGACAGGGGGGAGGCACAGATACGCAGTATTTT.

The genes are TRBV25-1 and TRBJ2-3, with 8 bases matching TRBD2. Germline V gene lookup returns CDR1 MGHDK and CDR2 SYGVNS. This CDR3 is 15 amino acids long. J gave up 2 bases and V 3 bases, and 4 bases lay outside the gene matches. The CDR3 reads CASSEALADTDTQYF. In nucleotides, the CDR3 is TGTGCCAGCAGTGAGGCACTAGCGGACACAGATACGCAGTATTTT.

This clonotype was found a few times. The chain combines TRBV5-1 with TRBJ2-3, with 8 bases lining up with TRBD2. This CDR3 has 18 residues. The V segment lost 1 base and the J segment 2 bases; nucleotides outside the gene matches: 12. Germline V gene sequence: CDR1 SGHRS, CDR2 YFSETQ. The CDR3 sequence is CASSLRSQVAGTTDTQYF. As DNA, the CDR3 is TGCGCCAGCAGCTTGAGGTCCCAAGTAGCGGGGACCACAGATACGCAGTATTTT.

The V call is TRBV6-5, the J call TRBJ1-6; 9 bases are a match to TRBD1. Germline V lookup: CDR1 MNHEY, CDR2 SVGAGI. V was clipped by 2 bases and J by 8 bases; unmatched bases: 1. The CDR3 runs to 14 residues. The CDR3, as DNA: TGTGCCAGCAGTTACAACAGGGGGCATTCACCCCTCCACTTT. Protein product: CASSYNRGHSPLHF.

The chain links TRBV7-3 to TRBJ1-3; tentative D call: TRBD1 (5 bases). V lost 5 bases and J 0 bases, leaving 17 bases between the germline ends. Germline CDR1 is SGHTA and CDR2 is FQGTGA. The CDR3 is made up of 17 amino acids. CDR3 amino acids: CASSKTPGPSSGNTIYF. Here the CDR3 DNA reads TGTGCCAGCAGCAAAACTCCGGGACCTTCCTCTGGAAACACCATATATTTT. Filled out from reference TRBV7-3 and TRBJ1-3, the complete variable domain reads GAGVSQTPSNKVTEKGKYVELRCDPISGHTALYWYRQSLGQGPEFLIYFQGTGAADDSGLPNDRFFAVRPEGSVSTLKIQRTERGDSAVYLCASSKTPGPSSGNTIYFGEGSWLTVV.